These 13 T cell receptor beta chains came from one sample sequenced in a study of blood T cells in healthy people across ages. A second about 6 to 11 cycle PCR used barcoded and J-beta primers. In TCRdb, the 5' RACE reads were re-called with MiXCR into one record per CDR3 protein. This table has roughly 1,800,000 distinct CDR3 sequences, about 50% appearing once. The material sequenced was blood. The receptor set was obtained from a woman aged 40 to 50 in good health.

This clonotype was observed a handful of times. The chain employs TRBV20-1 and TRBJ2-7; unclear D gene. The CDR3 is made up of 13 amino acids. Per the germline V gene, CDR1 is DFQATT and CDR2 is SNEGSKA (reference sequence). The V end was cut by 4 bases, the J end by 0 bases, with 10 bases between. CDR3 coding DNA: TGCAGTGCTAACCCAAAAACCTCCTACGAGCAGTACTTC. This sequence encodes CSANPKTSYEQYF.

This clonotype was seen a handful of times. The chain has TRBV6-2 or TRBV6-3 and TRBJ2-4; either TRBD1 or TRBD2 may fit D (5 bases each). The J call may be wrong; the DNA end is better matched by TRBJ2-7. The CDR3 is 14 amino acids. Germline V gene sequence: CDR1 MNHEY, CDR2 SVGEGT. CDR3 residues: CASSPLGAVYEQYF. The CDR3, as DNA: TGTGCCAGCAGCCCACTCGGGGCGGTCTACGAGCAGTACTTC.

The rearrangement uses TRBV6-2 or TRBV6-3 and TRBJ2-1, with TRBD2 identical over 14 bases. The ends lost 0 bases at V and 4 bases at J; junction bases unmatched: 11. This CDR3 region has 20 residues. CDR1 is MNHEY, CDR2 SVGEGT, per germline. The CDR3 DNA is TGTGCCAGCAGTTACTCTTCAGGACTAGCGGGGGGACCCTATTACAATGAGCAGTTCTTC. Translated: CASSYSSGLAGGPYYNEQFF.

This clonotype has a handful of counts. The chain recombines TRBV9 with TRBJ2-1; tentatively, D is TRBD2 (6 bases). CDR1 SGDLS and CDR2 YYNGEE come from the germline V gene. The CDR3 is 16 residues long. Trimming cost V 3 bases and J 6 bases, with 19 bases left between them. The CDR3 DNA reads as TGTGCCAGCAGCGATGGGACTCTCCGCACCTCCAATGAGCAGTTCTTC. This codes for CASSDGTLRTSNEQFF.

The chain uses TRBV2 and TRBJ2-7; D not certain. Germline-derived CDR1 and CDR2 are SNHLY and FYNNEI. The CDR3 has 18 amino acids. Trimming took 2 bases from V and 0 from J, leaving 20 bases between them. This chain's CDR3 is CASSESLTSRPSSYEQYF. The CDR3 DNA reads as TGTGCCAGCAGTGAAAGTTTAACTTCTCGACCCAGCTCCTACGAGCAGTACTTC.

This clonotype was recorded a few times. This chain connects TRBV7-2 to TRBJ2-4, with TRBD2 matching 7 bases. Germline V gene sequence: CDR1 SGHTA, CDR2 FQGNSA. V lost 3 bases to trimming and J lost 9 bases; unmatched junction nucleotides: 11. The CDR3 extends over 15 amino acids. The CDR3 region is CASSLVSGENGIQYF. The CDR3 coding sequence is TGTGCCAGCAGCTTGGTGAGCGGGGAAAACGGCATTCAGTACTTC.

This clonotype is a singleton in its sample. The chain carries TRBV12-5 and TRBJ1-2; D might be TRBD1 (6 bases). Between the trimmed V and J ends, which lost 5 bases and 6 bases, there was a span of 19 bases. This CDR3 contains 15 residues. Germline V gives CDR1 LGHNT, CDR2 FRNRAP. The DNA for the CDR3 is TGTGCTAGTGGTCACTCAACTACAGGGTTAGATGGCTACACCTTC. Its protein is CASGHSTTGLDGYTF.

The sample holds a few counts of this clonotype. The chain is built from TRBV5-1 and TRBJ2-6; no firm D call. CDR3 length: 17 residues. The germline gives CDR1 SGHRS, CDR2 YFSETQ. Deletions cut 0 bases from V and 4 bases from J, with 14 bases between. CDR3 DNA sequence: TGCGCCAGCAGCTTGGCCTTCGCGGAGACCGGGGCCAACGTCCTGACTTTC. Translation: CASSLAFAETGANVLTF.

This clonotype was counted a few times. This rearrangement joins TRBV4-3 to TRBJ1-2, with unresolved D. Trimming stripped 0 bases from V and 4 bases from J, with 15 bases between. This CDR3 has 16 residues. Germline lookup yields CDR1 LGHNA and CDR2 YSLEER. CDR3: CASSQDVGRRPYGYTF. The CDR3 DNA reads TGCGCCAGCAGCCAAGATGTCGGACGGCGGCCCTATGGCTACACCTTC.

The chain uses TRBV5-1 and TRBJ2-1, with TRBD2 identical over 8 bases. Trimming took 4 bases from V and 2 from J; bases not matched to a gene: 8. The CDR3 length is 16 residues. Germline assignment: CDR1 SGHRS and CDR2 YFSETQ. CDR3 sequence reads: CASSRPLAATYNEQFF. CDR3 sequence (DNA): TGCGCCAGCAGCCGCCCACTAGCGGCAACCTACAATGAGCAGTTCTTC.

The rearrangement joins TRBV7-2 to TRBJ2-3, with TRBD2 identical over 13 bases. The CDR3 runs to 17 residues. Germline loops: CDR1 SGHTA, CDR2 FQGNSA. V dropped 1 base and J dropped 3; count of bases not matched to a gene: 4. The CDR3 DNA follows: TGTGCCAGCAGCTTAGGGACTAGCGGGGGCGGGACAGATACGCAGTATTTT. Translated, it gives CASSLGTSGGGTDTQYF. The entire variable domain, with the rest obtained from reference TRBV7-2 and TRBJ2-3, is as follows: GAGVSQSPSNKVTEKGKDVELRCDPISGHTALYWYRQSLGQGLEFLIYFQGNSAPDKSGLPSDRFSAERTGGSVSTLTIQRTQQEDSAVYLCASSLGTSGGGTDTQYFGPGTRLTVL.

This clonotype was picked up many times. The J gene is TRBJ2-5, the V gene TRBV7-2, with D tentatively TRBD1 (5 bases). The germline V gene encodes CDR1 SGHTA and CDR2 FQGNSA. This CDR3 is built from 12 residues. Trimming removed 6 bases at V and 1 base at J, with 6 bases between. CDR3 residues: CASRTVQETQYF. The CDR3 region has the DNA TGTGCCAGCAGGACAGTCCAAGAGACCCAGTACTTC.

This clonotype occurred a few times. This chain connects TRBV27 to TRBJ2-3; possibly TRBD1 for D (6 bases). CDR3 length equals 14 residues. V was pared by 8 bases and J by 2 bases, with 14 bases between. The germline V gene encodes CDR1 MNHEY and CDR2 SMNVEV (reference sequence). Here the CDR3 reads CASRDRPYTDTQYF. CDR3 sequence (DNA): TGTGCCAGCCGAGACAGGCCGTACACAGATACGCAGTATTTT.